This T cell receptor (beta chain) was found in a study of blood T cell repertoires in COVID-19. Overall study: Samples taken during acute and convalescent COVID-19 were collected in the United States, Italy and Spain. T cells, B-cell-depleted T cells, or PBMCs supplied cDNA or gDNA.

CDR3 length equals 12 residues. Per germline, CDR1 MNHEY and CDR2 SVGEGT. Trimming took 6 bases from V and 2 from J, leaving 8 bases between them. Enrollment of patients from Seattle took place during active infection, with longitudinal follow-up. There are many counts of this clone. In the source study's methods: Amplification of reference gene primers was used by the study to estimate nucleated cell counts. The assay was immunoSEQ multiplex PCR, and TCRdb's table has in-frame clones only and misses some. The V and J calls and clone size come from that table; D and trimming were worked out from the DNA. The sample has more than 200,000 clones, around 89% seen once; the top ten hold around 6.6%.

This clonotype was obtained from a woman aged 25 to 39 with COVID-19, enrolled during active disease. The chain recombines TRBV6-2 or TRBV6-3 with TRBJ2-7; D remains ambiguous. The sequenced material came from peripheral blood. CDR3 protein: CASSSYTYEQYV. The CDR3 DNA reads as TGTGCCAGCAGCAGTTACACCTACGAGCAGTACGTC.